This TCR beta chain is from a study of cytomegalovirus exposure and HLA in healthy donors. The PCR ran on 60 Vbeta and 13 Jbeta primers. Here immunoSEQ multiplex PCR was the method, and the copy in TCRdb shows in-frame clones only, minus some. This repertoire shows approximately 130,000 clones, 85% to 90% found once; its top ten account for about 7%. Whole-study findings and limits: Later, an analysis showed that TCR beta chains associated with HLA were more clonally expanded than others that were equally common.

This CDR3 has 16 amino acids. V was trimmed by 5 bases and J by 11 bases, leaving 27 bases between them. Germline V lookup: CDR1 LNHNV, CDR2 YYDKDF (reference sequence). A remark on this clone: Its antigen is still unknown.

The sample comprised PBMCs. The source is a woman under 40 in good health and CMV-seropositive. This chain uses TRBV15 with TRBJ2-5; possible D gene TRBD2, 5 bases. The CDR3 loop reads CATSDPGSSPNQQQYF. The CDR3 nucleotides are TGTGCCACCAGCGACCCGGGATCCAGCCCCAACCAACAGCAGTACTTC.